The 21 T cell receptor beta chains given below trace back to one sample, sequenced in a study of vaccination and CD4 T cells after COVID-19. No antigen is known for these receptors. Described treatment: 10-day PBMC culture with coronavirus spike peptide pools or control peptides (ViraFEST assay). Cultured CD4+ T cell DNA was sequenced using the Oncomine TCR Beta short-read assay. TCRdb redid the calling of the PCR reads with MiXCR, one entry per CDR3 protein. Here the sample spans about 16,000 distinct CDR3 sequences, 50% to 65% being singletons. Specimen: CD4+ T cells from blood, cultured in vitro, collected before SARS-CoV-2 vaccination. These receptor sequences come from a human donor who had recovered from COVID-19.

This clonotype was counted once. This chain connects TRBV5-5 to TRBJ1-1; D is unresolved. Germline V gives CDR1 SGHKS, CDR2 YYEKEE (reference sequence). V was pared by 0 bases and J by 3 bases, with 6 bases between. This CDR3 spans 13 amino acids. In nucleotides, the CDR3 is TGTGCCAGCAGCTTGGCGGCGGACACTGAAGCTTTCTTT. It yields the protein CASSLAADTEAFF.

A single count supports this clonotype. The chain uses TRBV4-2 and TRBJ1-2; 7 bases agree with TRBD1. The CDR3 spans 14 residues. J gave up 3 bases and V 4 bases, and 5 bases lay outside the gene matches. Germline CDR1 is LGHNA and CDR2 is YNFKEQ. The CDR3 sequence: CASSPDRVDYGYTF. The CDR3 region has the DNA TGTGCCAGCAGCCCCGACAGGGTGGACTATGGCTACACCTTC.

The chain is built from TRBV6-1 and TRBJ1-2; D gene unclear. The CDR3 spans 14 residues. CDR1 MNHNS and CDR2 SASEGT come from the germline V gene. V shed 6 bases and J shed 4 bases, with 15 bases lying between them. CDR3 residues: CASRHLRGSYGYTF. The DNA of the CDR3 is TGTGCCAGCAGACACCTACGGGGAAGCTATGGCTACACCTTC.

The gene calls are TRBV20-1 and TRBJ2-2; D is uncertain. The V and J ends lost 2 bases and 5 bases respectively, with 9 bases between them. Germline V gene sequence: CDR1 DFQATT, CDR2 SNEGSKA (reference sequence). This CDR3 is 13 amino acids long. This CDR3 is CSARPSPTGELFF. CDR3 DNA: TGCAGTGCTAGACCCAGCCCGACCGGGGAGCTGTTTTTT.

A few counts support this clonotype. The chain carries TRBV10-2 and TRBJ1-5; maybe TRBD1 (5 bases). In germline, CDR1 is WSHSY, CDR2 SAAADI. The CDR3 spans 13 residues. V was trimmed by 4 bases and J by 9 bases, leaving 13 bases between them. The CDR3 DNA sequence: TGCGCCAGCAGTGGAAGGGGAACGGCGCCCCAGCATTTT. This encodes CASSGRGTAPQHF.

This clonotype was counted a few times. The chain combines TRBV6-5 with TRBJ2-2, with 7 positions matching TRBD1. The CDR3 length is 15 residues. Germline V gene data show CDR1 as MNHEY and CDR2 as SVGAGI. V gave up 4 bases and J gave up 4 bases; unmatched junction bases: 6. The CDR3: CASSFDRVSTGELFF. In DNA, the CDR3 is TGTGCCAGCAGTTTTGACAGGGTGAGCACCGGGGAGCTGTTTTTT.

This clonotype was seen a handful of times. The chain employs TRBV7-9 and TRBJ2-7; D might be TRBD1 (6 bases). From germline, CDR1 is SEHNR and CDR2 FQNEAQ (reference sequence). CDR3 length: 13 amino acids. V was trimmed by 4 bases and J by 3 bases, leaving 10 bases between them. The CDR3 loop reads CASSSRDIYEQYF. As DNA, the CDR3 is TGTGCCAGCAGCTCCCGGGACATCTACGAGCAGTACTTC.

This clonotype was recorded once. This chain links TRBV7-8 with TRBJ1-1; TRBD1 matches at 9 bases. The CDR3 spans 14 residues. In germline, CDR1 is SGHVS, CDR2 FQNEAQ. V shed 6 bases and J 5 bases; nucleotides not matched to a gene: 7. The CDR3: CASSLTGGETEAFF. The DNA of the CDR3 is TGTGCCAGCAGTTTGACAGGGGGTGAGACTGAAGCTTTCTTT.

This rearrangement joins TRBV15 to TRBJ2-1; D not resolved. The CDR3 sequence is 13 residues long. CDR1 and CDR2 from the germline V gene are LNHNV and YYDKDF (reference sequence). Deletions cut 0 bases from V and 8 bases from J, with 8 bases between. The DNA of the CDR3 is TGTGCCACCAGCAGAGATAGTGGAGATGAGCAGTTCTTC. Translation: CATSRDSGDEQFF.

This clonotype was detected only a few times. The chain combines TRBV7-3 with TRBJ1-1, with D maybe TRBD1 (5 bases). The CDR3 runs to 13 residues. Germline CDR1 reads SGHTA; CDR2 reads FQGTGA. Trimming cost V 5 bases and J 3 bases, with 10 bases left between them. The chain's CDR3 is CASSASRDTEAFF. DNA for the CDR3: TGTGCCAGCAGCGCATCCAGGGACACTGAAGCTTTCTTT.

This clonotype was detected a few times. The genes are TRBV6-1 and TRBJ2-7, with TRBD1 matching over 8 bases. The CDR3 sequence is 14 residues long. The V gene's germline CDR1 is MNHNS and CDR2 SASEGT. V lost 6 bases to trimming and J lost 3 bases; unmatched junction nucleotides: 7. CDR3 protein: CASRTPGGLYEQYF. The CDR3 DNA sequence: TGTGCCAGCAGGACCCCAGGGGGCCTCTACGAGCAGTACTTC.

The chain employs TRBV2 and TRBJ2-3; 12 bases line up with TRBD2. This CDR3 spans 15 amino acids. V lost 8 bases, J lost 3 bases, and 6 bases stayed unmatched. Germline V gene lookup returns CDR1 SNHLY and CDR2 FYNNEI. For the CDR3, the DNA is TGTGCCAGCGGAAACGGACTAGCGGGGACAGATACGCAGTATTTT. It is translated as CASGNGLAGTDTQYF.

As concerns this clonotype: A junction boundary mismatches the germline segment, possibly from a read error. This chain uses TRBV6-2 or TRBV6-3 with TRBJ1-5, with unresolved D. Germline V gene sequence: CDR1 MNHEY, CDR2 SVGEGT. CDR3 size: 12 residues. CDR3 sequence: CASSQVNRPQHF. For the CDR3, the DNA is TGTGCCAGCAGCCAAGTTAATCGGCCCCAGCATTTT.

V gene TRBV11-2 combines with J gene TRBJ1-5, with D possibly matching TRBD1 (5 bases). The CDR3 covers 13 residues. CDR1 and CDR2 (germline): SGHAT, FQNNGV. Deletions cut 11 bases from V and 6 bases from J, with 17 bases between. CDR3 DNA: TGTGCCTTCCCGTTGGGGCTCTTTCAGCCCCAGCATTTT. It yields the protein CAFPLGLFQPQHF.

The rearrangement links TRBV2 to TRBJ2-5, with 7 bases identical to TRBD2. From germline, CDR1 is SNHLY and CDR2 FYNNEI. The J segment lost 3 bases and the V segment lost 1 base, leaving 8 bases of the junction unmatched. The length of the CDR3 is 16 residues. In DNA form, the CDR3 reads TGTGCCAGCAGTGAAGGGAGGCCGGCGGGAGAAGAGACCCAGTACTTC. Translation gives CASSEGRPAGEETQYF.

The V and J genes are TRBV7-9 and TRBJ2-1; no firm D call. V was clipped by 4 bases and J by 4 bases, with 5 bases between them. There are 12 residues in the CDR3. Germline values: CDR1 SEHNR, CDR2 FQNEAQ (reference sequence). The CDR3 loop is CASSSEYNEQFF. The CDR3 nucleotides read TGTGCCAGCAGCTCAGAATACAATGAGCAGTTCTTC.

This clonotype turned up a few times. V is TRBV7-9 and J is TRBJ1-1, with TRBD1 matching 7 bases. Germline trimming cut 5 bases from V and 0 bases from J; bases unmatched to any gene: 6. The germline CDR1 and CDR2 sequences are SEHNR and FQNEAQ (reference sequence). The CDR3 sequence is 15 residues long. The CDR3: CASSPTGKLNTEAFF. CDR3 nucleotide sequence: TGTGCCAGCAGCCCGACAGGGAAACTGAACACTGAAGCTTTCTTT.

The rearrangement joins TRBV9 to TRBJ2-3, with TRBD2 matching over 11 bases. V lost 4 bases, J lost 0 bases, and 4 bases stayed unmatched. CDR3 length: 16 amino acids. Per germline, CDR1 SGDLS and CDR2 YYNGEE. The CDR3 region is CASSRLAGTSTDTQYF. The DNA of the CDR3 is TGTGCCAGCAGCAGACTAGCGGGAACTAGCACAGATACGCAGTATTTT.

The rearrangement joins TRBV20-1 to TRBJ2-7; D unresolved. CDR1 and CDR2 from the germline V gene are DFQATT and SNEGSKA (reference sequence). Trimming took 5 bases from V and 10 from J, leaving 15 bases between them. This CDR3 has 11 residues. CDR3 DNA sequence: TGCAGTGCTGTCCTACCCCCGAGCCAGTACTTC. Amino acids: CSAVLPPSQYF.

In its sample, this clonotype was seen a few times. The rearrangement uses TRBV20-1 and TRBJ1-2; 10 bases align to TRBD1. The CDR3 has 18 residues. Trimming at V came to 3 bases and at J to 4 bases, leaving 17 bases not matched to a gene. Germline values: CDR1 DFQATT, CDR2 SNEGSKA (reference sequence). CDR3 bases: TGCAGTGCTAGTAGCCCCTCGGGCGACAGGGGGCCTATCTATGGCTACACCTTC. Translated, it gives CSASSPSGDRGPIYGYTF.

The V call is TRBV6-2 or TRBV6-3, the J call TRBJ2-5, with 10 bases fitting TRBD2. The germline CDR1 and CDR2 sequences are MNHEY and SVGEGT. This CDR3 region has 14 residues. The junction had 9 bases not matched to a gene; V was cut back by 10 bases and J by 4 bases. In nucleotides, the CDR3 is TGTGCCACCTGGGGGACTAGCGATCGAGAGACCCAGTACTTC. As protein: CATWGTSDRETQYF.